Listed below are T cell receptor beta chains from one sample, sequenced in a study of CD8 T cells in Susac syndrome. TCRdb reanalysed the immunoSEQ multiplex PCR reads using MiXCR and keeps one entry per CDR3 protein. The sample has about 90,000 distinct CDR3 sequences, around 96% seen once. The sample taken for sequencing was CD8+ T cells from PBMCs. Receptors originate from a human donor with Susac syndrome. The CDR3 runs from the conserved cysteine through the conserved F or W. A D gene is named only where the DNA matches it firmly. Clone size appears in some rows only: once, few, many, or a class for an expanded clone.

V gene	clone size	D gene	J gene	CDR3 DNA	CDR3 protein
TRBV7-2	-	-	TRBJ2-3	TGTGCCAGCAGCTTAGGGTCCCGGGCAGATACGCAGTATTTT	CASSLGSRADTQYF
TRBV19	few	-	TRBJ2-3	TGTGCCAGTAGCAGGGCGACAGATACGCAGTATTTT	CASSRATDTQYF
TRBV6-2/TRBV6-3	-	-	TRBJ2-5	TGTGCCAGCAGTTACTCGAGTATTCCTGGGACCGACTTCCAAGAGACCCAGTACTTC	CASSYSSIPGTDFQETQYF
TRBV27	-	-	TRBJ2-3	TGTGCCAGCACCCCCCGGTCGGGCACAGATACGCAGTATTTT	CASTPRSGTDTQYF
TRBV2	-	-	TRBJ2-4	TGTGCCAGCAGTGACCGGGGGGCGGGCAAAAACATTCAGTACTTC	CASSDRGAGKNIQYF
TRBV13	-	-	TRBJ2-7	TGTGCCAGCAGCCCCGGGCTAGCGCGAAAATCCTACGAGCAGTACTTC	CASSPGLARKSYEQYF
TRBV15	-	TRBD1	TRBJ1-5	TGTGCCACCAGCAGGGTCGGACAGGGGGCCGATCAGCCCCAGCATTTT	CATSRVGQGADQPQHF
TRBV20-1	-	-	TRBJ1-5	TGCAGTGCGCAAACCGGGGCATATGATAGCAATCAGCCCCAGCATTTT	CSAQTGAYDSNQPQHF
TRBV15	-	-	TRBJ1-1	TGTGCCACCAGCAGACCTGACGGGGCTACCACTGAAGCTTTCTTT	CATSRPDGATTEAFF
TRBV20-1	-	TRBD2	TRBJ2-1	TGCAGTGCTGTCGCGTTAGGGACTAGCTTTTACAATGAGCAGTTCTTC	CSAVALGTSFYNEQFF
TRBV29-1	-	TRBD1	TRBJ1-2	TGCAGCGCCCGCGGGACAGACTTTGGAGGCTACACCTTC	CSARGTDFGGYTF
TRBV7-9	-	-	TRBJ2-5	TGTGCCAGCAGCCGGGGACGGAATCAAGAGACCCAGTACTTC	CASSRGRNQETQYF
TRBV29-1	-	TRBD2	TRBJ2-1	TGCAGCGTTGATAAGCGGGGGGGACTGGATGAGCAGTTCTTC	CSVDKRGGLDEQFF
TRBV7-9	-	TRBD1	TRBJ2-3	TGTGCCAGCAGCTTAAGACAGGGACGAGGAGATACGCAGTATTTT	CASSLRQGRGDTQYF
TRBV11-2	-	-	TRBJ2-7	TGTGCCAGCAGCCGTGGAATCTACGAGCAGTACTTC	CASSRGIYEQYF
TRBV7-9	-	-	TRBJ2-1	TGTGCCAGCCCCACCCGGGGGGCTGAGCAGTTCTTC	CASPTRGAEQFF
TRBV25-1	-	-	TRBJ1-1	TGTGCCAGCAGTGAATTAGCGGGGAACACTGAAGCTTTCTTT	CASSELAGNTEAFF
TRBV30	-	-	TRBJ1-1	TGTGCCTGGACCAAGGGGAAGACGGCGAACACTGAAGCTTTCTTT	CAWTKGKTANTEAFF
TRBV5-1	-	-	TRBJ1-2	TGCGCCAGCAGCTTGGAGGGTTCGACAGATTATGGCTACACCTTC	CASSLEGSTDYGYTF
TRBV7-2	-	TRBD1	TRBJ2-7	TGTGCCAGCAGCTCGGACAGGGCAGTAACTTACGAGCAGTACTTC	CASSSDRAVTYEQYF
TRBV7-9	once	-	TRBJ2-7	TGTGCCAGCAGCCACAAGAGGAGGGTCGCCCCACACGACGAGCAGTACTTC	CASSHKRRVAPHDEQYF
TRBV6-1	once	-	TRBJ1-2	TGTGCCAGCAGTGAGGGGGGAAAGGACACCTTC	CASSEGGKDTF
TRBV27	-	TRBD1	TRBJ1-1	TGTGCCAGCAGTTACCGCGCCCAGGACAGGGTAGGGACTGAAGCTTTCTTT	CASSYRAQDRVGTEAFF
TRBV25-1	-	-	TRBJ2-1	TGTGCCAGCAGTGAATCGGAGGGCGCGCAGTTCTTC	CASSESEGAQFF
TRBV7-2	-	-	TRBJ2-3	TGTGCCAGCAGCTCCGATAGCACAGATACGCAGTATTTT	CASSSDSTDTQYF